The T cell receptor beta chain under discussion was sequenced for a study of response to subunit inactivated influenza vaccine (dated by TCRdb to between 2018 and 2020). The study in broad terms: The study used deep quantitative T cell receptor repertoire profiling to track responses to a trivalent subunit inactivated influenza vaccine.

Library method: RT-PCR. Instrument on record: Illumina HiSeq 2500. Using fastp at Q25 and MiXCR, TCRdb reprocessed the public reads and kept productive beta chains. For every CDR3 protein sequence, its rows merge into one entry that carries the most common genes and DNA. For this sample the table gives about 780,000 distinct CDR3 sequences, of which approximately 17% were detected only once. The ten largest clones capture 11% of the sample. On this clonotype itself: The antigen it binds to is not known. No clone much larger than this one lies a single base away; base qualities are absent.

Results the study describes overall, beyond this receptor: The authors suggested that each seasonal influenza vaccination may recruit only a limited number of new T cells.

Sequenced material: PBMCs from blood, taken approximately 5 days after vaccination. The clonotype originates from a man between 50 and 59 years old who received an inactivated influenza vaccine. Donor details come from another sample of the same person, matched by shared clones.

The CDR3 amino acid sequence is: CASSLVQDFYEQYF. DNA sequence: TGTGCCAGCAGCTTAGTCCAGGACTTCTACGAGCAGTACTTC. The V gene is TRBV7-8 and the J gene is TRBJ2-7; tentative D gene TRBD2, with 5 bases matching. Relative to germline, V is 1 base shorter and J is 3 bases shorter, with 10 bases between their ends. The CDR3 numbers 14 residues from cysteine through phenylalanine. The only DNA kept is the CDR3, 42 bases in frame from the first base. CDR1 SGHVS and CDR2 FQNEAQ were looked up in the germline V gene.